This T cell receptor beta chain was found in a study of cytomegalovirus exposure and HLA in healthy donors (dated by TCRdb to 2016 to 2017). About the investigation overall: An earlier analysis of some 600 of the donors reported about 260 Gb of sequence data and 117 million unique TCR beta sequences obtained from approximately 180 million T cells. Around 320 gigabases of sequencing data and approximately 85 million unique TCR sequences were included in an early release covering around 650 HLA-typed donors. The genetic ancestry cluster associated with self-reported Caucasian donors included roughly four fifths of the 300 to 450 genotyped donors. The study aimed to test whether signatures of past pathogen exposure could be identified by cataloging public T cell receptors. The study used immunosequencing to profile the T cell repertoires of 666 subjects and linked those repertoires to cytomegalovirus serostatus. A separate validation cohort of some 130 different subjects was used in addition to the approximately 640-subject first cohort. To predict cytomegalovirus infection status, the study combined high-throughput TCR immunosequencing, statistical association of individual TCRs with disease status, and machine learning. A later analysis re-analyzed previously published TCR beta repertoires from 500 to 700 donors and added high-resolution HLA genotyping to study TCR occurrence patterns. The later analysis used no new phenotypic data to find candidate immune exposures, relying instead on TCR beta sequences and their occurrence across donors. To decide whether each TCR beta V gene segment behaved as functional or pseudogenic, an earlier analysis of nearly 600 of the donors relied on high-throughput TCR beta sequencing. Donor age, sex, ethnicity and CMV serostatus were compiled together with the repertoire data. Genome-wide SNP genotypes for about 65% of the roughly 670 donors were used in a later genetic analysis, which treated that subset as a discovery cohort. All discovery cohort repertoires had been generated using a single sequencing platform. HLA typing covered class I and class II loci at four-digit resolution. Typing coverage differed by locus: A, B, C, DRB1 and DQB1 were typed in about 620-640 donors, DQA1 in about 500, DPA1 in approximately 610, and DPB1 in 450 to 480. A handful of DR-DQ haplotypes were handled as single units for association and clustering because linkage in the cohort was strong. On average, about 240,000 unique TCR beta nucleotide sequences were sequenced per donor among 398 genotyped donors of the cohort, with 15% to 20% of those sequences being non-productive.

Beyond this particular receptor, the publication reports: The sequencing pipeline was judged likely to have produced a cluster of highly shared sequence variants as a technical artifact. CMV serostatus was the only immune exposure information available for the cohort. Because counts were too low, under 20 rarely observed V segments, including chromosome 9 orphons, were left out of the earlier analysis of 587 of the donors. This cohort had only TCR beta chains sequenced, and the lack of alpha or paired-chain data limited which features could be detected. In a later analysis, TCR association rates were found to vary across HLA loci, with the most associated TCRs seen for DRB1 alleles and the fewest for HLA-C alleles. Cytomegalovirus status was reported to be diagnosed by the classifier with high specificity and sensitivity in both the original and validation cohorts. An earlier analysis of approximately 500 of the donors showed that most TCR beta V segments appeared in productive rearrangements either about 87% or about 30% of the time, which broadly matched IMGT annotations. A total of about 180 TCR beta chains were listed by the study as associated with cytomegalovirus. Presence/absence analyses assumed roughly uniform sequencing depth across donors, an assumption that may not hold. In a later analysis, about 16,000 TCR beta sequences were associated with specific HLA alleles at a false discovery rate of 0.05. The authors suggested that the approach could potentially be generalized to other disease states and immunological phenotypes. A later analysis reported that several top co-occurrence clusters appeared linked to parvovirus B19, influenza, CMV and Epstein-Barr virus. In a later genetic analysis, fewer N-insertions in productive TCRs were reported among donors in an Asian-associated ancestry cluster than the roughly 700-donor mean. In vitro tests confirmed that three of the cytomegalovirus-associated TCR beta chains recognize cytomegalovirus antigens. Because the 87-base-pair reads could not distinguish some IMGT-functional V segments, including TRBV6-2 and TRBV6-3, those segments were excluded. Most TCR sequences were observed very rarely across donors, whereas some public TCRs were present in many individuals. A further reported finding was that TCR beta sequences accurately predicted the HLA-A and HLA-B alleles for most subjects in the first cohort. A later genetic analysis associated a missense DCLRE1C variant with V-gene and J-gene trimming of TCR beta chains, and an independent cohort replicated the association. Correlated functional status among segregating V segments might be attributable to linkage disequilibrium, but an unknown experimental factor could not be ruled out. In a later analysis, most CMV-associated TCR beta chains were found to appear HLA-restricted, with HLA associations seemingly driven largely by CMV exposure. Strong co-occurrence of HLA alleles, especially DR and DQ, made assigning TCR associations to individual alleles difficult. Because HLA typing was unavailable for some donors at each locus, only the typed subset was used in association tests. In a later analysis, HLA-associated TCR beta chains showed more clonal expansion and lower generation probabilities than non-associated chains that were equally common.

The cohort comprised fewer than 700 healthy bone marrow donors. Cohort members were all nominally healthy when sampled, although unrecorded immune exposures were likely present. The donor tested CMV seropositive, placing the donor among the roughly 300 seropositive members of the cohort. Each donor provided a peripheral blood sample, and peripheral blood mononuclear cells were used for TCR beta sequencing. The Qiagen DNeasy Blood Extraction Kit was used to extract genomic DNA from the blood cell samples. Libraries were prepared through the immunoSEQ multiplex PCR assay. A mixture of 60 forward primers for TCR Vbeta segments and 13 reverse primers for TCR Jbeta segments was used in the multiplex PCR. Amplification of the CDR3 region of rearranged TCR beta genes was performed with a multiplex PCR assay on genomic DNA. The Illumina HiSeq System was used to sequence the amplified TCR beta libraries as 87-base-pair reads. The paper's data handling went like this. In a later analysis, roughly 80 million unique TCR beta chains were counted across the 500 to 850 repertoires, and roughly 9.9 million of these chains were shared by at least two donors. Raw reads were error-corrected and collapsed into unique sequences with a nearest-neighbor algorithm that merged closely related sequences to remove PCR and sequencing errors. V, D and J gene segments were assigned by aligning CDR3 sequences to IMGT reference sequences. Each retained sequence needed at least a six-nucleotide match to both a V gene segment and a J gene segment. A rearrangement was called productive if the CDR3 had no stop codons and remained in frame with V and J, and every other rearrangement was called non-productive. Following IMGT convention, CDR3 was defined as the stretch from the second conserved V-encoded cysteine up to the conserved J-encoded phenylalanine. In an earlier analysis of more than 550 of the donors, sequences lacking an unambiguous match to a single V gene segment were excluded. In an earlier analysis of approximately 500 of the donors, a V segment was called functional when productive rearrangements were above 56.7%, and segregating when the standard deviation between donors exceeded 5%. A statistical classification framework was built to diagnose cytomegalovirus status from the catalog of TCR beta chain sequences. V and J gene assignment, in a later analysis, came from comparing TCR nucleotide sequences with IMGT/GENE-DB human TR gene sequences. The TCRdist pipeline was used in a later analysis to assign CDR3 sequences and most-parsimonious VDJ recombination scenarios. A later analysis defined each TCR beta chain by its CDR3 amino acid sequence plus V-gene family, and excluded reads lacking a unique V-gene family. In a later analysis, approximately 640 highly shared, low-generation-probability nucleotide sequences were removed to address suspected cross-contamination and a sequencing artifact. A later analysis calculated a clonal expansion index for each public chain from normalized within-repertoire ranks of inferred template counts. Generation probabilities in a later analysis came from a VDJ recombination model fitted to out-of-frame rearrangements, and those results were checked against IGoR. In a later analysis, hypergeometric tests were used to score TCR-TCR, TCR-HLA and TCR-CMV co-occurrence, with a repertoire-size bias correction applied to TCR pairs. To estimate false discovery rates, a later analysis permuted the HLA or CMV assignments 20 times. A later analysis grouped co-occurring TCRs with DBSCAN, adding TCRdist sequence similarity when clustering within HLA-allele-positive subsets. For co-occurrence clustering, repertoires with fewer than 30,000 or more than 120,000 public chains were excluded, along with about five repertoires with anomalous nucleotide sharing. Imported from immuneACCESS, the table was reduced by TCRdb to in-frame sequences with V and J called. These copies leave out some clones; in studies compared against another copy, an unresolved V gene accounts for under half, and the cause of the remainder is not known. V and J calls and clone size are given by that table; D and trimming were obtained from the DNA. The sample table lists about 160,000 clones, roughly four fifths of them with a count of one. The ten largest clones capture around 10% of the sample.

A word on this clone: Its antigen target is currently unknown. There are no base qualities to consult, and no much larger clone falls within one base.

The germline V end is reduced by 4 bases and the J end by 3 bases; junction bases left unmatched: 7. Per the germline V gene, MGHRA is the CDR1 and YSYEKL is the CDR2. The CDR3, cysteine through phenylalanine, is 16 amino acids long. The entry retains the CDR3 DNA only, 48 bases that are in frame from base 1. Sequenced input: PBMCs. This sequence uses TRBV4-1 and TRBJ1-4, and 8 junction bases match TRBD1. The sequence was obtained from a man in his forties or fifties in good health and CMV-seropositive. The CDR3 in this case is CASSRNTGGANEKLFF. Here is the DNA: TGCGCCAGCAGCCGTAACACAGGGGGAGCTAATGAAAAACTGTTTTTT.